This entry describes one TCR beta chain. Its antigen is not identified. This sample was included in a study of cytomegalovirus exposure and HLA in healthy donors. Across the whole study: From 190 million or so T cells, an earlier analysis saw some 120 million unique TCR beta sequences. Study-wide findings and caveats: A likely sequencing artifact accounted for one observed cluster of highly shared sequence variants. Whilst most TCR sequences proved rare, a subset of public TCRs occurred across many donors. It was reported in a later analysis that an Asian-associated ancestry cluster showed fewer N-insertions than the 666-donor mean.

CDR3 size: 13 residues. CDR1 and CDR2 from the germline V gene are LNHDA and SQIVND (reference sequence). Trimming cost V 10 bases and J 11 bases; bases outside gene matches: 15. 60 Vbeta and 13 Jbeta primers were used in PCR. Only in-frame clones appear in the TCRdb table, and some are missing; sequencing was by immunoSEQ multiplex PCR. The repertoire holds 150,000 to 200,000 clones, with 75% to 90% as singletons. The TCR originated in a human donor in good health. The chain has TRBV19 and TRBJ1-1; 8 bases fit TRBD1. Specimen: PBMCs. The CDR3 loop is CATDDYQGAGAFF. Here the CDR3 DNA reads TGTGCCACCGATGATTATCAGGGGGCTGGGGCTTTCTTT.